This T cell receptor (beta chain) was identified during a study of OX40 agonist ivuxolimab in advanced cancers. Study details: Partial responses were seen in three patients, one with hepatocellular carcinoma and two with cutaneous melanoma. Points from the study as a whole: Averaging showed that CD8+ T cells had more expanded clones than CD4+ did. Among the lowest levels of clonal expansion were found in partial responders at 0.1-3.0 mg/kg.

This clone was seen more than once but under ten times. Antigen: not known. Profiled with immunoSEQ multiplex PCR; TCRdb holds only in-frame clones, not every one. The sample records some 45,000 clones, more than 70% being singletons. This receptor was taken from an adult with an advanced solid tumor such as melanoma, head and neck, liver or kidney cancer. The sequencing used CD4+ or CD8+ T cells sorted from blood, collected in a trial of the OX40 agonist ivuxolimab.

In DNA form, the CDR3 reads TGTGCCAGTATCGGGGACAGTCCCTACTATGGCTACACCTTC. Translation gives CASIGDSPYYGYTF. The rearrangement joins TRBV19 to TRBJ1-2; 7 bases line up with TRBD1. Germline loops: CDR1 LNHDA, CDR2 SQIVND (reference sequence). The junction had 8 bases not matched to a gene; V was cut back by 7 bases and J by 3 bases. The CDR3 contains 14 residues.